The sequence of this TCR beta chain was determined in a study of T cell repertoires in cytomegalovirus infection. With 4 bases removed from V and 3 bases from J, the gap between germline ends came to 28 bases. The CDR3 extends over 20 amino acids. Germline-derived CDR1 and CDR2 are SEHNR and FQNEAQ (reference sequence). TCRdb analysed the reads with MiXCR anew, one entry per CDR3 protein. The repertoire holds 200,000 or so distinct CDR3 sequences, with 28% as singletons. This clonotype occurred many times. The V and J genes are TRBV7-9 and TRBJ2-1; D is ambiguous. The TCR sequence derives from a human donor in good health (CMV status not recorded). Some clones in this sample may be carry-over from other donors' samples. The sample taken for sequencing was PBMCs. Here the CDR3 DNA reads TGTGCCAGCAGCTCAGATCTCCAGATGGCGGACGACCTTCTCTACAATGAGCAGTTCTTC. Residues: CASSSDLQMADDLLYNEQFF.